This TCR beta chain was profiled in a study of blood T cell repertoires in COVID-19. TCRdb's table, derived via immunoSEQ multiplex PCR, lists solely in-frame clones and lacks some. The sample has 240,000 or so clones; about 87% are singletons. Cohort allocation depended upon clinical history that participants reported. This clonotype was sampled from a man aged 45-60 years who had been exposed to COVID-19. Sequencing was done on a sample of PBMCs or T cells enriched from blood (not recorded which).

The CDR3, as DNA: TGTGCCATCAGTGAAGGACAGGTATCCGGGGAGCTGTTTTTT. Translation: CAISEGQVSGELFF. This chain links TRBV10-3 with TRBJ2-2; 7 nucleotides agree with TRBD1. With 3 bases clipped from V and 6 bases from J, the junction kept 4 bases outside the gene matches. CDR1 and CDR2 from the germline V gene are ENHRY and SYGVKD. The CDR3 runs to 14 residues.